A selection of T cell receptor beta chains follows, all from one sample in a study of cytomegalovirus exposure and HLA in healthy donors. The data were produced by immunoSEQ multiplex PCR, yet TCRdb's version contains in-frame clones alone and is incomplete. The sample consists of some 340,000 clones, about nine tenths of them appearing once. The sequencing input was PBMCs. These receptors originate from a woman aged 25 to 39 in good health and CMV-seropositive. CDR3s include the opening cysteine and the closing phenylalanine or tryptophan. Fields, in order: clone size, V gene, J gene, D gene, CDR3 DNA, CDR3 protein. A D gene is named only where the DNA matches it firmly. Size is omitted from some rows. Given values are once, few, many or a class for expanded clones.

>.|TRBV30|TRBJ2-7|TRBD2
TGTGCCTGCACCGGGACTAGCGGGGGAATGCAGTACTTC
CACTGTSGGMQYF
>once|TRBV2|TRBJ2-3|TRBD1
TGTGCCAGCAGTGTTCGACAGGGCGAAATCACAGATACGCAGTATTTT
CASSVRQGEITDTQYF
>few|TRBV5-1|TRBJ2-5|.
TGCGCCAGCAGCCACGGGACATCCCAAGAGACCCAGTACTTC
CASSHGTSQETQYF
>.|TRBV27|TRBJ2-4|TRBD1
TGTGCCAGCAGTTTAAGTGGGACAGTCAAAAACATTCAGTACTTC
CASSLSGTVKNIQYF
>.|TRBV19|TRBJ1-5|.
TGTGCCAGTAGTACGAAGGGGTCCTTATCCAATAGCAATCAGCCCCAGCATTTT
CASSTKGSLSNSNQPQHF
>.|TRBV9|TRBJ2-6|.
TGTGCCAGCAGCGTAGGGAGGAACCTAGGGGCCAACGTCCTGACTTTC
CASSVGRNLGANVLTF
>.|TRBV27|TRBJ2-7|.
TGTGCCAGCAGTTCAACCGGACAGAGCTCCTACGAGCAGTACTTC
CASSSTGQSSYEQYF
>.|TRBV13|TRBJ1-4|.
TGTGCCAGCAGCTTAGGTTCCTCCCGCGGTGAAAAACTGTTTTTT
CASSLGSSRGEKLFF
>.|TRBV15|TRBJ1-5|.
TGTGCCACCAGCAGAGATAAGCGCAGGTGGGAGCCCCAGCATTTT
CATSRDKRRWEPQHF
>.|TRBV7-8|TRBJ1-3|.
TGTGCCAGCAGCTTATTCGGGGGAAACACCATATATTTT
CASSLFGGNTIYF
>.|TRBV5-1|TRBJ1-2|.
TGCGCCAGCAGCTTGGGATCAGGGGTAAACTATGGCTACACCTTC
CASSLGSGVNYGYTF
>.|TRBV2|TRBJ1-6|.
TGTGCCAGCAGCGAGCTGCTAAGTGGGGCGGATTCACCCCTCCACTTT
CASSELLSGADSPLHF
>.|TRBV10-3|TRBJ2-7|TRBD2
TGTGCCATCAGTGGGGCTAGCGGGGGCTACGAGCAGTACTTC
CAISGASGGYEQYF
>.|TRBV27|TRBJ2-7|.
TGTGCCAGCAGTCCCCTCCTTGTTCAAGCCTACGAGCAGTACTTC
CASSPLLVQAYEQYF
>.|TRBV5-6|TRBJ1-2|.
TGTGCCAGCAGCTTGGCATTGAGGGTGGGGGACTATGGCTACACCTTC
CASSLALRVGDYGYTF
>.|TRBV6-6|TRBJ2-3|.
TGTGCCAGCAGTTTGCGGCGCGGGGCAGATACGCAGTATTTT
CASSLRRGADTQYF
>.|TRBV9|TRBJ2-1|TRBD1
TGTGCCAGCAGAGACGACAGGGTCCAAAATGAGCAGTTCTTC
CASRDDRVQNEQFF
>.|TRBV7-2|TRBJ2-5|TRBD2
TGTGCCAGCAGCTTAACTATGCTACTAGCGGGAAGTCAAGAGACCCAGTACTTC
CASSLTMLLAGSQETQYF
>.|TRBV19|TRBJ1-1|.
TGTGCCAGTAGGGAGGGGAACACTGAAGCTTTCTTT
CASREGNTEAFF
>.|TRBV5-1|TRBJ2-7|.
TGCGCCAGCAGCTTGGTCCCACCCGGGACAACTACCAGGGACTACGAGCAGTACTTC
CASSLVPPGTTTRDYEQYF
>.|TRBV29-1|TRBJ2-7|.
TGCAGCGTTCTCCAGTTAAACGAGCAGTACTTC
CSVLQLNEQYF
>once|TRBV27|TRBJ1-1|.
TGTGCCAGCAGTTTATCGACCCTAGGGACGACTGAAGCTTTCTTT
CASSLSTLGTTEAFF
>.|TRBV5-1|TRBJ2-7|.
TGCGCCAGCAGCTTGGCGGAGCACGAGCAGTACTTC
CASSLAEHEQYF
>.|TRBV28|TRBJ2-7|.
TGTGCCAGCTCCCCGAGGGGCTTCTACGAGCAGTACTTC
CASSPRGFYEQYF